The text below deals with one T cell receptor (beta chain). This clone was seen a single time. Its antigen is not yet known. No qualities accompany the bases; no much larger clone lies one base away. The sequenced samples were obtained from patients with active juvenile idiopathic arthritis. Sorting was carried out immediately after cells were thawed, and dead cells were excluded with Live/Dead Fixable Near-IR Stain. The sample belongs to a study of circulating and synovial CD4+ cells in juvenile arthritis (dated 2014 in TCRdb). About the study as a whole: TCRbeta CDR3 repertoires of circulating HLA-DR+ CD4 T cells, bulk blood CD4 T cells and synovial CD4 T cells were compared within each patient. Repertoire sequencing aimed to confirm that a circulating synovial-like CD4 T cell subset was enriched in synovial clonotypes. Broad study findings and their caveats: Because overlap with synovium was found to increase with sequencing depth, the full repertoire overlap was likely underestimated by the measured shared-clonotype fractions. The difference between circulating pathogenic-like lymphocytes and bulk blood T cells was not detected by traditional Vbeta family usage analysis. Lower diversity was observed in synovial and circulating pathogenic-like lymphocyte repertoires than in bulk blood CD4 repertoires, and some CPL samples were found to be as oligoclonal as synovium. Circulating pathogenic-like lymphocytes were found to cluster with synovial T cells, and a substantially higher fraction of CDR3 sequences was shared with synovium by circulating pathogenic-like lymphocytes than by bulk blood. Because T cell genome counts in CPL samples and bulk blood CD4 samples differed by at least an order of magnitude, sample-size effects were addressed.

Reading the germline V gene gives CDR1 SGHTA and CDR2 FQGNSA. Trimming accounts for 0 bases at V and 7 bases at J, while the number of junction bases matched to no gene is 10. The CDR3 covers 17 residues, taking in both the cysteine and the phenylalanine. The retained sequence is limited to the CDR3, 51 bases, with the frame set at the first base. The library relied on the immunoSEQ multiplex PCR assay. An external provider performed TCRbeta CDR3 sequencing as a commercial service. Turning to the authors' computational methods: The analyses used productive nucleotide sequences together with amino acid sequences obtained by in silico translation. Diversity was measured as Renyi entropy over a range of alpha values, and the median of 200 repeated subsamples was taken to equalise sample size. For clustering, the distance between each pair of repertoires was computed as one minus the Chao-modified Jaccard index, which corrected for under-sampling. Frequency-weighted overlap with synovial clonotypes was computed at 200 sample sizes with 200 draws without replacement at each size, and the value at the size of the smaller sample was reported. This is the immuneACCESS table as TCRdb keeps it, with only in-frame sequences that have V and J called. A part of the clones is gone; compared with another copy, unresolved V genes explain less than half, and the rest is unexplained. V and J calls and clone size are those listed in that table; D and trimming were worked out from the DNA. This sample holds some 33,000 clones; 85% to 95% were observed only once. The ten largest clones represent 0.7% of the sample.

The chain was built from TRBV7-2 and TRBJ1-2; TRBD1 agrees with 11 junctional bases. The sequence derives from a human donor with juvenile idiopathic arthritis. The source material was CD4+ T cells from blood. The encoded CDR3 is CASSLAGTGGQGRGYTF. The DNA is TGTGCCAGCAGCTTAGCGGGGACAGGGGGACAGGGGCGTGGCTACACCTTC.